The clone carrying this T cell receptor (beta chain) was counted between two and nine times. The antigen is undetermined. These data originate in a study of blood T cells in healthy people across ages. Study results and limitations: Diversity estimates from one million T cells were considered underestimates.

The use of a sample-barcoded 5' primer and a J-beta primer mix characterized a second PCR of about 6 to 12 cycles. TCRdb reanalysed the 5' RACE reads using MiXCR and keeps one entry per CDR3 protein. The data contain 550,000 to 650,000 distinct CDR3 sequences, about 27% of them singletons. The same data also contributed to another study, on T cells of mothers and their children.

The receptor's source is a boy between 2 and 10 years old in good health. Sequenced: blood.

The CDR3 DNA reads TGCGCCAGCAGCCCTGGCCAGGGGACTAACAATGAGCAGTTCTTC. Amino acids: CASSPGQGTNNEQFF. The J gene is TRBJ2-1, the V gene TRBV5-1; the D gene is possibly TRBD2 (7 bases). Per the germline V gene, CDR1 is SGHRS and CDR2 is YFSETQ. The V end was cut by 4 bases, the J end by 5 bases, with 16 bases between. This CDR3 is 15 amino acids long.